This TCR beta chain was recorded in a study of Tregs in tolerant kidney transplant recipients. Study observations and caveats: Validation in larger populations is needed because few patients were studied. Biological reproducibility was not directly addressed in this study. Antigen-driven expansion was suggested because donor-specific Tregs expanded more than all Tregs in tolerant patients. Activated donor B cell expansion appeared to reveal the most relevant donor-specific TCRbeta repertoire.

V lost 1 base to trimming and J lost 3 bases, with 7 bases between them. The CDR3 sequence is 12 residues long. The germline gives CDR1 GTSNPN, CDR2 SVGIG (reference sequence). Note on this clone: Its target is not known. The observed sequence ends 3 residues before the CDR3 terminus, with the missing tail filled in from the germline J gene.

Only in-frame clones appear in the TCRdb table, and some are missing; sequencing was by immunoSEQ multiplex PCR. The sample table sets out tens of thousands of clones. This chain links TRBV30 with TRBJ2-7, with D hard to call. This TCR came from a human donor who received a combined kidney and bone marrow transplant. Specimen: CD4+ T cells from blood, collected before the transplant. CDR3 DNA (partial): TGTGCCTGGAGTGGACACAGCTACGAG. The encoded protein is CAWSGHSYE. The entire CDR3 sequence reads CAWSGHSYEQYF.